The clone carrying this T cell receptor (beta chain) has a single count. The entry originates in a study of control samples from healthy donors and cancer patients. Profiling relied on immunoSEQ multiplex PCR, and the TCRdb table lists in-frame clones only, not all of them. The data contain over 100,000 clones, about 90% of them singletons. The sequence came from a woman between 18 and 29 years old in good health. Sequencing was carried out using blood.

For the CDR3, the DNA is TGTGCCAGCAGCTCAAATAATCAGCCCCAGCATTTT. The encoded protein is CASSSNNQPQHF. V usage is TRBV7-2 and J usage is TRBJ1-5; D remains ambiguous. The V gene's germline CDR1 is SGHTA and CDR2 FQGNSA. The germline V and J ends were trimmed by 4 bases and 4 bases, with 5 bases remaining between them. The CDR3 loop spans 12 amino acids.